Only one count was recorded for the clone carrying this T cell receptor (beta chain). The table came from immunoSEQ multiplex PCR; TCRdb's copy has only in-frame clones and leaves some out. The sample consists of around 300,000 clones, roughly 85% of them appearing once. The record originates from a study of blood T cell repertoires in COVID-19. CDR3 length: 14 residues. Germline V gene sequence: CDR1 MNHEY, CDR2 SVGAGI. The ends were cut back, 7 bases at V and 2 bases at J, with 14 bases in the middle. V gene TRBV6-5 combines with J gene TRBJ2-5, with D tentatively TRBD2 (6 bases). This clonotype was obtained from a human donor in a cohort sampled during active COVID-19. The specimen was peripheral blood. Here the CDR3 DNA reads TGTGCCAGCATCGGGACTGGGGATCAAGAGACCCAGTACTTC. Protein sequence: CASIGTGDQETQYF.